Included here is one T cell receptor (beta chain) sequence, with context. The V and J ends lost 6 bases and 4 bases respectively, with 10 bases between them. This CDR3 comprises 13 residues. This record belongs to a study of blood T cell repertoires in COVID-19. Turning to the study itself: The United States, Italy and Spain were the sources of the acute and convalescent COVID-19 samples. T cells, B-cell-depleted T cells, or PBMCs supplied cDNA or gDNA.

Authors' processing steps: Nucleated cell counts were estimated from reference gene primer amplification. Profiled with immunoSEQ multiplex PCR; TCRdb holds only in-frame clones, not every one. V, J and clone size are taken as reported in that table, and D and trimming were inferred from the DNA itself. The profile shows approximately 73,000 clones, roughly nine tenths of them singletons. The chain couples TRBV12-3 or TRBV12-4 to TRBJ1-5, with D unresolved. What was sequenced was peripheral blood. This sequence originates from an older woman with acute or convalescent COVID-19. The CDR3 DNA follows: TGTGCCAGCAGCCCCAGCGAGAATCAGCCCCAGCATTTT. Protein product: CASSPSENQPQHF.